The rows below give T cell receptor beta chains drawn from one sample of a study of beta chain features in type 1 diabetes. Assay used: immunoSEQ multiplex PCR; TCRdb lists only in-frame clones, some missing. The sample records 250,000 to 350,000 clones, approximately 11% being singletons. Sequencing was performed on naive CD4+ T cells from blood. The receptors derive from a woman in her 30s in good health. Each CDR3 is given with its conserved first and last residue. Fields, in order: clone size, V gene, J gene, CDR3 protein. Not all rows give a size; the values are once, few, many and, for expanded clones, a class.

clone_size: few
v_call: TRBV18
j_call: TRBJ2-7
cdr3_aa: CASSPPPSGSYEQYF

clone_size: NA
v_call: TRBV7-9
j_call: TRBJ1-4
cdr3_aa: CASSRDTNEKLFF

clone_size: NA
v_call: TRBV18
j_call: TRBJ2-1
cdr3_aa: CASSPTSGSDEQFF

clone_size: few
v_call: TRBV14
j_call: TRBJ2-7
cdr3_aa: CASSQGARGGSYEQYF

clone_size: few
v_call: TRBV7-3
j_call: TRBJ2-3
cdr3_aa: CASSLRLAGGDTQYF

clone_size: few
v_call: TRBV6-1
j_call: TRBJ2-5
cdr3_aa: CASSDPGQGRGETQYF

clone_size: NA
v_call: TRBV18
j_call: TRBJ2-5
cdr3_aa: CASSPGLAGAPGQETQYF

clone_size: NA
v_call: TRBV7-8
j_call: TRBJ2-7
cdr3_aa: CASSLASHPGDF

clone_size: NA
v_call: TRBV29-1
j_call: TRBJ2-7
cdr3_aa: CSVGQGRDYEQYF

clone_size: NA
v_call: TRBV7-2
j_call: TRBJ2-5
cdr3_aa: CASSTGGRKTQYF

clone_size: NA
v_call: TRBV10-3
j_call: TRBJ2-1
cdr3_aa: CAISQGLKHQEQFF

clone_size: few
v_call: TRBV7-2
j_call: TRBJ2-7
cdr3_aa: CASSRPGQTYEQYF